This T cell receptor (beta chain) was recorded in a study of shared clonotypes between healthy human individuals. In the study overall: Donors were two women and a few men aged 18 to 49. Three CD4 naive, three CD4 memory, two CD8 naive and one CD8 memory plate were used per donor.

In germline, CDR1 is LNHDA, CDR2 SQIVND (reference sequence). V lost 4 bases and J 4 bases, leaving 7 bases between the germline ends. The CDR3 is 12 residues long. Cells designated naive CD8 were CD45RO-negative and were positively selected for CCR7, with terminally differentiated effector memory CD45RA+ cells excluded. The protocol was immunoSEQ multiplex PCR, while the TCRdb copy is restricted to in-frame clones and leaves out a portion. The sample lists roughly 2.1 million clones, approximately 94% occurring once. Study findings and constraints: Rarefaction showed that sequencing of sorted subsets was incomplete (despite large depth).

In the case of this clone: Its specificity is unknown. The sample holds other DNA sequences that translate to the same CDR3.

This chain uses TRBV19 with TRBJ1-1, with unresolved D. Sequenced sample: naive CD8+ T cells from PBMCs. This clonotype was obtained from a man aged 18 to 29 in good health. Some clones in this sample may be carry-over from other donors' samples. CDR3 protein: CASSRVGTEAFF. In DNA form, the CDR3 reads TGTGCCAGTAGTAGGGTGGGCACTGAAGCTTTCTTT.